Included here is one T cell receptor beta chain sequence, with context. This sample stems from a study of T cell responses to AZD1222 COVID-19 vaccine. Germline V gene lookup returns CDR1 SGDLS and CDR2 YYNGEE. Trimming left V 4 bases short and J 8 bases short, with 18 bases between. The CDR3 is 14 amino acids. TCRdb's table, derived via immunoSEQ multiplex PCR, lists solely in-frame clones and lacks some. Here the sample spans 190,000 or so clones, 90% to 95% being singletons. This chain links TRBV9 with TRBJ1-2, with D possibly matching TRBD1 (5 bases). The source of this sequence is an adult who received the AZD1222 COVID-19 vaccine. The specimen comprised peripheral blood, sampled 28 days after the second AZD1222 dose. CDR3 bases: TGTGCCAGCAGCTTTTCCTGGGGGGAAATCGGCTACACCTTC. It is translated as CASSFSWGEIGYTF.